This TCR beta chain appears in the sequencing data of a study of OX40 agonist ivuxolimab in advanced cancers. The overall study: Three patients, one with hepatocellular carcinoma and two with cutaneous melanoma, responded partially. Study-wide points: Still undetermined is the antigen specificity of the expanded peripheral T cells. Averaged across samples, CD8+ T cells carried more expanded clones than CD4+ did.

A remark on this clone: Its antigen is unidentified.

Autoimmune disease history or systemic immunosuppression disqualified patients. TCRdb keeps only in-frame clones here, not all; method: immunoSEQ multiplex PCR. The sample includes 67,000 or so clones, roughly nine tenths seen only once; the top ten take 1% to 1.2%. There are 16 residues in the CDR3. With V trimmed by 5 bases and J by 7 bases, 11 bases remained unmatched. Germline values: CDR1 SEHNR, CDR2 FQNEAQ (reference sequence). This chain uses TRBV7-9 with TRBJ2-1; 10 positions match TRBD2. The sample was CD4+ or CD8+ T cells sorted from blood, taken in a trial of the OX40 agonist ivuxolimab. This clonotype was obtained from an adult with an advanced solid tumor such as melanoma, head and neck, liver or kidney cancer. Here the CDR3 reads CASSAHDTSGVNEQFF. CDR3 DNA: TGTGCCAGCAGCGCCCACGACACTAGCGGGGTTAATGAGCAGTTCTTC.